The 14 T cell receptor beta chains below come from one sample, sequenced in a study of spatial heterogeneity in lung cancer. Using its own MiXCR run on the 5' RACE reads, TCRdb lists one record per CDR3 protein. Here the sample spans some 110,000 distinct CDR3 sequences, 10% to 15% being singletons. Time point indicated: blood at routine non-recurrence follow-up after resection. From tumor, nontumor lung or frozen PBMC, whole RNA was taken unsorted for sequencing. Sample: PBMCs, taken at follow-up. The receptors stem from a male donor with early-stage non-small cell lung cancer.

The chain uses TRBV4-1 and TRBJ2-7; tentatively, D is TRBD1 (5 bases). V lost 1 base, J lost 2 bases, and 9 bases lay in between. The CDR3 extends over 14 amino acids. Germline lookup yields CDR1 MGHRA and CDR2 YSYEKL. In DNA, the CDR3 is TGCGCCAGCAGCCAAGTGGGGCTAGCCTACGAGCAGTACTTC. Translated, it gives CASSQVGLAYEQYF.

This clonotype has a count of ten or more. The chain employs TRBV19 and TRBJ2-7; no reliable D call. This CDR3 contains 14 residues. V shed 7 bases and J shed 2 bases, with 15 bases lying between them. CDR1 is LNHDA, CDR2 SQIVND, per germline (reference sequence). CDR3 sequence reads: CASTPGVGTYEQYF. The CDR3 nucleotides are TGTGCCAGTACCCCGGGTGTGGGCACCTACGAGCAGTACTTC.

In this sample, this clonotype turned up a few times. The chain's CDR3 is CSAREGGGNQPQHF. The CDR3 DNA reads TGCAGTGCTAGAGAGGGCGGGGGCAATCAGCCCCAGCATTTT. The V call is TRBV20-1, the J call TRBJ1-5; D ambiguous. The germline V gene encodes CDR1 DFQATT and CDR2 SNEGSKA (reference sequence). This CDR3 has 14 residues. V was cut by 0 bases and J by 2 bases, with 8 bases left in between.

The V and J genes are TRBV20-1 and TRBJ1-2, with TRBD1 identical over 7 bases. The CDR3 length is 14 residues. Germline V lookup: CDR1 DFQATT, CDR2 SNEGSKA (reference sequence). Trimming at V came to 5 bases and at J to 4 bases, leaving 10 bases not matched to a gene. CDR3 residues: CSALKRDSGYGYTF. As DNA, the CDR3 is TGCAGTGCTCTCAAACGGGACAGTGGCTATGGCTACACCTTC.

This clonotype has ten or more counts. The chain combines TRBV6-5 with TRBJ2-6; 8 nucleotides match TRBD2. The V gene's germline CDR1 is MNHEY and CDR2 SVGAGI. J was trimmed by 1 base and V by 0 bases; bases with no gene match: 11. There are 20 residues in the CDR3. As DNA, the CDR3 is TGTGCCAGCAGTTACTCGTACGGCGGGGGGCCTAATTCTGGGGCCAACGTCCTGACTTTC. This codes for CASSYSYGGGPNSGANVLTF.

A few counts support this clonotype. The chain couples TRBV5-1 to TRBJ2-1; the D gene is possibly TRBD1 (6 bases). This CDR3 has 15 residues. Trimming took off 4 bases at V and 4 bases at J, with 15 bases between the two ends. From germline, CDR1 is SGHRS and CDR2 YFSETQ. The CDR3 protein is CASSLMTGTYNEQFF. CDR3 in DNA: TGCGCCAGCAGCCTTATGACCGGGACATACAATGAGCAGTTCTTC.

The chain has TRBV18 and TRBJ2-1, with D unresolved. V gave up 2 bases and J gave up 0 bases, with 11 bases separating them. The germline V gene has CDR1 KGHSH and CDR2 LQKENI. This CDR3 contains 16 residues. The CDR3 region has the DNA TGTGCCAGCTCACCAGGGCTGTCGAGCTCCTACAATGAGCAGTTCTTC. Residues: CASSPGLSSSYNEQFF.

The sample holds a few counts of this clonotype. The J gene is TRBJ2-3, the V gene TRBV27, with D perhaps TRBD1 or TRBD2 (5 bases each). V was pared by 5 bases and J by 6 bases, with 21 bases between. Germline assignment: CDR1 MNHEY and CDR2 SMNVEV (reference sequence). CDR3 length: 16 amino acids. In DNA form, the CDR3 reads TGTGCCAGCAGTGTTACCGGGACCACCCTTGGGGATACGCAGTATTTT. It yields the protein CASSVTGTTLGDTQYF.

The CDR3 nucleotides read TGTGCCATCAGTGAGTCGGTTGGTAATGAGCAGTTCTTC. This translates into CAISESVGNEQFF. The chain combines TRBV10-3 with TRBJ2-1; D remains ambiguous. Deletions cut 0 bases from V and 7 bases from J, with 7 bases between. Germline CDR1 ENHRY, CDR2 SYGVKD. This CDR3 comprises 13 residues.

The table lists this clonotype with many counts. The chain has TRBV15 and TRBJ1-6, with D hard to call. The CDR3 runs to 13 residues. Germline lookup yields CDR1 LNHNV and CDR2 YYDKDF (reference sequence). Trimming stripped 3 bases from V and 7 bases from J, with 7 bases between. The CDR3 region has the DNA TGTGCCACCAGCAGGCAGTGGAATTCACCCCTCCACTTT. Protein: CATSRQWNSPLHF.

This clonotype was detected ten times or more. The V gene is TRBV28, the J gene TRBJ2-7; no reliable D call. The CDR3 contains 18 residues. Per germline, CDR1 MDHEN and CDR2 SYDVKM. The V and J ends lost 1 base and 0 bases respectively, with 19 bases between them. This CDR3 reads CASSLSALRRVRSYEQYF. CDR3 bases: TGTGCCAGCAGTTTATCTGCCTTACGTAGGGTCCGCTCCTACGAGCAGTACTTC.

The gene calls are TRBV6-2 or TRBV6-3 and TRBJ2-7, with TRBD1 identical over 8 bases. The CDR3 runs to 16 residues. The V and J ends lost 4 bases and 7 bases, in that order; junction bases with no gene match: 15. Germline lookup yields CDR1 MNHEY and CDR2 SVGEGT. The CDR3 DNA reads as TGTGCCAGCAGTTTCCCCCCCGGCAGGGGGCGGTTTGAGCAGTACTTC. It specifies CASSFPPGRGRFEQYF.

This clonotype was seen only a few times. This rearrangement joins TRBV19 to TRBJ1-5; 8 nucleotides agree with TRBD1. V dropped 5 bases and J dropped 1; count of bases not matched to a gene: 4. Germline-derived CDR1 and CDR2 are LNHDA and SQIVND (reference sequence). The CDR3 runs 15 residues. The CDR3 here is CASSRQGSSNQPQHF. In DNA, the CDR3 is TGTGCCAGTAGTCGACAGGGGTCGAGCAATCAGCCCCAGCATTTT.

The gene calls are TRBV3-1 and TRBJ2-3; 7 nucleotides match TRBD2. The germline V gene encodes CDR1 LGHDT and CDR2 YNNKEL (reference sequence). The CDR3 is 16 amino acids. The junction had 5 bases not matched to a gene; V was cut back by 0 bases and J by 2 bases. CDR3 residues: CASSQDPGLITDTQYF. The CDR3 DNA sequence: TGTGCCAGCAGCCAAGATCCGGGACTAATCACAGATACGCAGTATTTT.